This T cell receptor (beta chain) stems from a study of response to subunit inactivated influenza vaccine. Study findings and constraints: Few additional T cells are recruited per seasonal influenza vaccination, authors suggested.

In the case of this clonotype: Its antigen is not known.

TCRdb analysed the RT-PCR reads with MiXCR anew, one entry per CDR3 protein. In the table there are 600,000 to 850,000 distinct CDR3 sequences, 11% to 15% of which are singletons. After removal of 4 bases from V and 1 base from J, the junction contained 11 bases not matched to a gene. The CDR3 has 17 amino acids. CDR1 is SGHRS, CDR2 YFSETQ, per germline. The rearrangement joins TRBV5-1 to TRBJ2-5, with 9 bases that match TRBD2. The sequence was collected from a man aged 50 to 59 who received an inactivated influenza vaccine. The sequencing used PBMCs from blood, collected around two weeks before vaccination. The CDR3 nucleotides read TGCGCCAGCAGCCCGGTCGCGGGAGGGAGCTCCCAAGAGACCCAGTACTTC. Encoded protein: CASSPVAGGSSQETQYF. The complete variable domain, with remaining parts taken from reference TRBV5-1 and TRBJ2-5, reads KAGVTQTPRYLIKTRGQQVTLSCSPISGHRSVSWYQQTPGQGLQFLFEYFSETQRNKGNFPGRFSGRQFSNSRSEMNVSTLELGDSALYLCASSPVAGGSSQETQYFGPGTRLLVL.